This entry is about one T cell receptor beta chain. Germline-derived CDR1 and CDR2 are GTSNPN and SVGIG (reference sequence). The CDR3 covers 13 residues. Trimming took 8 bases from V and 0 from J; bases not matched to a gene: 7. Sequencing used immunoSEQ multiplex PCR; TCRdb keeps in-frame clones, though not all of them. The data show fewer than 450,000 clones, about 92% seen once. The source of the sample is a study of blood T cell repertoires in COVID-19. This clonotype was sampled from a man between 18 and 29 years old who had recovered from COVID-19. The chain links TRBV30 to TRBJ2-7; 7 bases map to TRBD1. What was sequenced was PBMCs or T cells enriched from blood (not recorded which). The CDR3 region is CAGRGIDSYEQYF. The CDR3 coding sequence is TGTGCCGGCAGGGGGATAGACTCCTACGAGCAGTACTTC.